This T cell receptor beta chain derives from a study of T cell repertoires in cytomegalovirus infection. Study at large: Public TCR beta signatures indicated both CMV infection and matching HLA type. Study conclusions and caveats: The study found HLA-C-restricted CMV-specific TCR beta clonotypes dominating the ex vivo response.

The sample holds a few counts of this clonotype. The antigen is unknown. Trimming took 6 bases from V and 0 from J; bases not matched to a gene: 8. The length of the CDR3 is 16 residues. CDR1 and CDR2 (germline): DFQATT, SNEGSKA (reference sequence). TCRdb itself ran the reads through MiXCR, one entry per CDR3 protein. The sample contains about 830,000 distinct CDR3 sequences, 30% to 35% of which appear only once. The receptor's source is a human donor in good health (CMV status not recorded). Some clones in this sample may be carry-over from other donors' samples. This specimen was cultured CD8+ T cells from PBMCs, taken from culture after CMV antigen stimulation. The J gene is TRBJ2-6, the V gene TRBV20-1, with TRBD1 identical over 7 bases. Here the CDR3 reads CSARQGRNSGANVLTF. In nucleotides, the CDR3 is TGCAGTGCCCGACAGGGACGGAACTCTGGGGCCAACGTCCTGACTTTC.